This T cell receptor (beta chain) was obtained from a study of blood T cells in healthy people across ages. The authors ran a second PCR of 7 to 11 cycles using a sample-barcoded 5' primer and a J-beta primer mix. TCRdb used MiXCR to reprocess the 5' RACE reads, holding one entry per CDR3 protein. Of hundreds of thousands of distinct CDR3 sequences listed, around 62% are singletons. This clonotype was seen once. The CDR3 is 17 amino acids. V was clipped by 5 bases and J by 2 bases; unmatched bases: 15. CDR1 is LGHDT, CDR2 YNNKEL, per germline (reference sequence). V is TRBV3-1 and J is TRBJ2-7, with 7 bases matching TRBD2. The receptor comes from a young man in good health. The sequenced sample was blood. CDR3 in DNA: TGTGCCAGCAGCTCCCCGGGAGGAGCGGGGAAAACCTACGAGCAGTACTTC. Translation gives CASSSPGGAGKTYEQYF.